This TCR beta chain emerged from a study of Graves' ophthalmopathy and Graves' hyperthyroidism. V shed 3 bases and J shed 9 bases, with 23 bases lying between them. The CDR3 loop spans 16 amino acids. Germline V gene sequence: CDR1 MNHNS, CDR2 SASEGT. Using RNA transcripts, the TCR beta CDR3 regions were amplified. Scientists carried out first-round RT-PCR using HTBI primers and then a second-round multiplex PCR. TCRdb re-analysed the multiplex PCR reads in MiXCR, keeping a single row per CDR3 protein. Of 24,000 or so distinct CDR3 sequences in the sample, about 44% were seen once. The sample holds many counts of this clonotype.

The sequence derives from an adult woman with stable Graves' hyperthyroidism. The V call is TRBV6-1, the J call TRBJ2-5; no clear D. Material for sequencing was peripheral blood. The CDR3 protein is CASSEIMQRVNSPQYF. The CDR3 DNA follows: TGTGCCAGCAGTGAGATAATGCAACGCGTTAATAGTCCCCAGTACTTC.